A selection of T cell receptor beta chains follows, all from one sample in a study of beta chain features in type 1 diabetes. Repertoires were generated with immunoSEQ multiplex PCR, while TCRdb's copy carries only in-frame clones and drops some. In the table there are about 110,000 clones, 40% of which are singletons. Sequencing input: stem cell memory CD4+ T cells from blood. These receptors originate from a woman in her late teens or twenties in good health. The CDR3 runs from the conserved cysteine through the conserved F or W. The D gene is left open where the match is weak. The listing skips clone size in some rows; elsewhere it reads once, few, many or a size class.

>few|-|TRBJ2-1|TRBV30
CACRRGFYNEQFF
TGTGCCTGTCGGCGGGGATTCTACAATGAGCAGTTCTTC
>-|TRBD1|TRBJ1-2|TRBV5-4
CASSFDRGSGYTF
TGTGCCAGCAGCTTCGACAGGGGCTCTGGCTACACCTTC
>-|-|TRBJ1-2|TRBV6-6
CASSYLGTRLNYGYTF
TGTGCCAGCAGTTACTTAGGGACACGTCTTAACTATGGCTACACCTTC
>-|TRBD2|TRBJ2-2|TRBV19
CASSAGLAGHTGELFF
TGTGCCAGTAGTGCAGGACTAGCGGGTCACACCGGGGAGCTGTTTTTT
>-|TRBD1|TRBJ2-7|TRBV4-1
CASSQYNRGNSEQYF
TGCGCCAGCAGCCAATATAACAGGGGCAACTCCGAGCAGTACTTC
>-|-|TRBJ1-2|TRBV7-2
CASSERGGLYGYTF
TGTGCCAGCAGCGAAAGGGGGGGGCTCTATGGCTACACCTTC
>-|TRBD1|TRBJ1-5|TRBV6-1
CASSVDRGHQPQHF
TGTGCCAGCAGTGTGGACAGGGGGCACCAGCCCCAGCATTTT
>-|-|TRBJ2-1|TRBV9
CASSAYLALSYNEQFF
TGTGCCAGCAGCGCCTACCTAGCGCTTTCCTACAATGAGCAGTTCTTC
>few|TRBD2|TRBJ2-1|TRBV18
CASSRGGSHNEQFF
TGTGCCAGCTCACGGGGCGGGAGCCACAATGAGCAGTTCTTC
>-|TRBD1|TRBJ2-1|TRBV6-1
CASSGRTGGGSSYNEQFF
TGTGCCAGCAGTGGGCGGACAGGGGGCGGAAGCTCCTACAATGAGCAGTTCTTC
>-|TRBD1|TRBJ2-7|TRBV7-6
CASSGLTGGFYEQYF
TGTGCCAGCAGCGGATTGACAGGGGGCTTCTACGAGCAGTACTTC
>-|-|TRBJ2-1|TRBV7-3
CASSIRDTTYNEQFF
TGTGCCAGCAGTATCCGGGACACAACCTACAATGAGCAGTTCTTC
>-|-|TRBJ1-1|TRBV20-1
CSVPGGTEAFF
TGCAGTGTCCCCGGGGGCACTGAAGCTTTCTTT
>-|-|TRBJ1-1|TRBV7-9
CASSLLRQENTEAFF
TGTGCCAGCAGCTTACTGAGACAGGAAAACACTGAAGCTTTCTTT
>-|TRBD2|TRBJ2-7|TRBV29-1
CSGGGDFYEQYF
TGCAGCGGGGGAGGGGATTTTTACGAGCAGTACTTC
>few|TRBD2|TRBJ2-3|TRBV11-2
CASSLGGGGFTDTQYF
TGTGCCAGCAGCCTTGGGGGGGGAGGGTTTACAGATACGCAGTATTTT
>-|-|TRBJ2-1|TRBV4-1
CASSLGLLSYNEQFF
TGCGCCAGCAGTCTCGGACTGTTATCCTACAATGAGCAGTTCTTC
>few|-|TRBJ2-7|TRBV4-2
CASSQDYGLAIHYEQYF
TGTGCCAGCAGCCAAGATTACGGTCTAGCGATTCACTACGAGCAGTACTTC
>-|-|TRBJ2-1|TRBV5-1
CASSPGEVYNEQFF
TGCGCCAGCAGCCCGGGAGAGGTCTACAATGAGCAGTTCTTC
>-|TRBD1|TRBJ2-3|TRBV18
CASSPRQGRSDTQYF
TGTGCCAGCTCACCCCGACAGGGGAGGTCAGATACGCAGTATTTT
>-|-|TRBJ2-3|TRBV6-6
CATGSGDADTQYF
TGTGCCACCGGTAGCGGAGACGCAGATACGCAGTATTTT
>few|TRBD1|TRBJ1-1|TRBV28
CASSFYRGWNTEAFF
TGTGCCAGCAGTTTTTACAGGGGGTGGAACACTGAAGCTTTCTTT
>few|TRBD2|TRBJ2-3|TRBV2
CASTLAGRTDTQYF
TGTGCCAGCACCCTAGCGGGACGGACAGATACGCAGTATTTT
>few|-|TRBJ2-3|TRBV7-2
CASSPKTGTDTQYF
TGTGCCAGCAGCCCTAAGACAGGCACAGATACGCAGTATTTT
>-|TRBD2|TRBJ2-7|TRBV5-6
CASTPEGTSGISYEQYF
TGTGCCAGCACCCCGGAGGGGACTAGCGGAATCTCCTACGAGCAGTACTTC
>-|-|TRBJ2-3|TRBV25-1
CASSEYRYYKGTDTQYF
TGTGCCAGCAGTGAATATAGGTACTATAAGGGCACAGATACGCAGTATTTT
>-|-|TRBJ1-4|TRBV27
CASSLGAAFGEKLFF
TGTGCCAGCAGTTTAGGGGCAGCTTTTGGTGAAAAACTGTTTTTT
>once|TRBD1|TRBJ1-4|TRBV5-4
CASSLDFQQGAEEKLFF
TGTGCCAGCAGCCTTGATTTTCAACAGGGGGCAGAGGAAAAACTGTTTTTT
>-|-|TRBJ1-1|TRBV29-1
CSVGTGDSLNTEAFF
TGCAGCGTTGGGACGGGGGACTCCTTGAACACTGAAGCTTTCTTT
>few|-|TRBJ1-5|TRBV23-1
CASSFGPKRDMRVGNQPQHF
TGCGCCAGCAGTTTCGGGCCTAAAAGAGACATGAGGGTTGGCAATCAGCCCCAGCATTTT
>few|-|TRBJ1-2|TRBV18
CASSPGAGANYGYTF
TGTGCCAGCTCACCAGGGGCAGGGGCGAACTATGGCTACACCTTC
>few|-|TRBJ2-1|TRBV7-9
CVVGGGNEQFF
TGTGTGGTGGGAGGCGGCAATGAGCAGTTCTTC
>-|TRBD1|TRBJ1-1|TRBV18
CASSLGQGWTEAFF
TGTGCCAGCTCTCTTGGACAGGGCTGGACTGAAGCTTTCTTT
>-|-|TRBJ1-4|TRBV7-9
CASSLQGGDEKLFF
TGTGCCAGCAGTCTACAGGGTGGGGATGAAAAACTGTTTTTT
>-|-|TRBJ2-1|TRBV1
CTSSQDRREGPPYNEQFF
TGCACCAGCAGCCAAGATCGGCGGGAGGGTCCCCCCTACAATGAGCAGTTCTTC
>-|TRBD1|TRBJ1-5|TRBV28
CASSLRDRGNQPQHF
TGTGCCAGCAGTCTCCGGGACAGGGGAAATCAGCCCCAGCATTTT
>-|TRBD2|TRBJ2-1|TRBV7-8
CASSLVFGLAGRGQFF
TGTGCCAGCAGCTTAGTGTTTGGATTAGCGGGGAGAGGGCAGTTCTTC
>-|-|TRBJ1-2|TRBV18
CASSSTGYGYTF
TGTGCCAGCTCGTCCACGGGGTATGGCTACACCTTC
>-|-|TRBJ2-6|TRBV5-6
CASSFLRDTLLPTNVLTF
TGTGCCAGCAGCTTTCTCCGGGACACCCTTTTGCCAACCAACGTCCTGACTTTC
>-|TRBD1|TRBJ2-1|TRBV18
CASSPDRLVQFF
TGTGCCAGCTCACCGGACAGGTTGGTTCAGTTCTTC
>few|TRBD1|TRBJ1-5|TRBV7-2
CASSPGTGSQPQHF
TGTGCCAGCAGCCCCGGGACAGGGTCCCAGCCCCAGCATTTT
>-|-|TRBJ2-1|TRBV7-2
CASAGTTATSSYNEQFF
TGTGCCAGCGCCGGGACAACCGCAACAAGCTCCTACAATGAGCAGTTCTTC
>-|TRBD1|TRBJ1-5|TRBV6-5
CASRTGGSGQPQHF
TGTGCCAGCAGGACAGGGGGCTCGGGTCAGCCCCAGCATTTT
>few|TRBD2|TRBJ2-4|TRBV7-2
CASSALAGGKNIQYF
TGTGCCAGCAGCGCACTAGCGGGAGGCAAAAACATTCAGTACTTC
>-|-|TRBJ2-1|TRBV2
CASSGVSDVREQFF
TGTGCCAGCAGTGGGGTTAGCGACGTTAGGGAGCAGTTCTTC
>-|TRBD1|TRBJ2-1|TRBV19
CASTRGRGLFF
TGTGCCAGTACCAGGGGGCGCGGGCTGTTCTTC
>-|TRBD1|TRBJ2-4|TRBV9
CASSVAGDRGGIQYF
TGTGCCAGCAGCGTAGCTGGGGACAGGGGGGGCATTCAGTACTTC
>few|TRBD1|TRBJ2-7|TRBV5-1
CASSSAGTGVGQYF
TGCGCCAGCAGCAGCGCCGGGACAGGGGTGGGGCAGTACTTC
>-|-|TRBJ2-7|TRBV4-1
CASSQDLSSGTAGREQYF
TGCGCCAGCAGCCAAGATCTTAGTAGCGGAACTGCAGGTAGGGAGCAGTACTTC
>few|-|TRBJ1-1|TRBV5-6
CASSPRNTEAFF
TGTGCCAGCAGCCCCCGGAACACTGAAGCTTTCTTT
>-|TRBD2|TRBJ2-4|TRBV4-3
CASSQAAGRAKNIQYF
TGCGCCAGCAGCCAAGCGGCCGGGAGGGCCAAAAACATTCAGTACTTC
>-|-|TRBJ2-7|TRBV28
CASRNPGHLNEQYF
TGTGCCAGCAGAAATCCGGGACATTTAAACGAGCAGTACTTC
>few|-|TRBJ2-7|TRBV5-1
CASSLEGPGNYEQYF
TGCGCCAGCAGCTTGGAAGGCCCCGGGAACTACGAGCAGTACTTC
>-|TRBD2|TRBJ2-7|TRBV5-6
CASSFAGDSYEQYF
TGTGCCAGCAGCTTCGCGGGGGATTCCTACGAGCAGTACTTC
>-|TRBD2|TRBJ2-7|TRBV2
CASSEGGTRGYEQYF
TGTGCCAGCAGTGAAGGCGGGACTAGGGGGTACGAGCAGTACTTC
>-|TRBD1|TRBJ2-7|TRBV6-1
CASRGTGVKQYF
TGTGCCAGCAGGGGGACAGGGGTAAAGCAGTACTTC
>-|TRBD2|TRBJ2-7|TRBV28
CASTKRGGVSYEQYF
TGTGCCAGCACCAAACGCGGGGGGGTCTCCTACGAGCAGTACTTC
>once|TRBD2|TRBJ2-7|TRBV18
CASKPSAGLAATYEQYF
TGTGCCAGCAAACCCTCGGCGGGACTAGCGGCGACCTACGAGCAGTACTTC
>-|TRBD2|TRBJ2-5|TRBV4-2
CASSQRTSGIQETQYF
TGTGCCAGCAGCCAGCGGACTAGCGGTATCCAAGAGACCCAGTACTTC